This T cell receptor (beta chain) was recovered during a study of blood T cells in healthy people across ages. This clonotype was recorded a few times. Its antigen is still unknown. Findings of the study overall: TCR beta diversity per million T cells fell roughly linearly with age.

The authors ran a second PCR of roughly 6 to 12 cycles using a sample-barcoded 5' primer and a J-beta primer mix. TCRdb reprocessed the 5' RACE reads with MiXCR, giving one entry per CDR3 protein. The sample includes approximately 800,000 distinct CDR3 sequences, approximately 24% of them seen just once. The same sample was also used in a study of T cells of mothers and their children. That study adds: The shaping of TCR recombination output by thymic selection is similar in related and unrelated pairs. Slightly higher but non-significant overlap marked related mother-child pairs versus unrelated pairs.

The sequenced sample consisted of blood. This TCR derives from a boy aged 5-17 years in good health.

CDR3 loop: CASSPRFWGGKYSGNTIYF. The CDR3 bases are TGTGCCAGCAGCCCGCGCTTTTGGGGGGGCAAATACTCTGGAAACACCATATATTTT. The chain recombines TRBV7-3 with TRBJ1-3; D perhaps matches TRBD1 (6 bases). CDR1 is SGHTA, CDR2 FQGTGA, per germline. The germline V and J ends were trimmed by 5 bases and 0 bases, with 23 bases remaining between them. The CDR3 totals 19 residues.